The rows below give T cell receptor beta chains drawn from one sample of a study of regulatory T cells in long-lasting Graves disease. TCRdb ran MiXCR on the multiplex PCR reads and lists one entry per CDR3 protein. The table lists hundreds of thousands of distinct CDR3 sequences, approximately 15% of them singletons. The data were also submitted as part of a second study, on T cells in Graves' hyperthyroidism and ophthalmopathy.

The specimen comprised peripheral blood mononuclear cells (PBMCs), sampled at new diagnosis, from a patient treated with antithyroid drugs. The receptors here all came from a woman aged 25 to 39 with Graves disease. The CDR3 runs from the conserved cysteine through the conserved F or W. The D gene is left open where the match is weak. Part of the rows lack a size; the others show once, few, many or a class for expanded clones.

cdr3_length	clone_size	v_call	j_call	d_call	cdr3_nt	cdr3_aa
15	few	TRBV18	TRBJ1-1	-	TGTGCCAGCTCACCAAAGGCGGGGTTGAACACTGAAGCTTTCTTT	CASSPKAGLNTEAFF
17	many	TRBV19	TRBJ1-5	TRBD1	TGTGCCAGTAGTATTGGGGACAGGGGCTTGCGGAATCAGCCCCAGCATTTT	CASSIGDRGLRNQPQHF
18	-	TRBV28	TRBJ2-5	-	TGTGCCAGCAGTTTAGGGTTGTTTGGCAAAGGGTGGCGAGAGACCCAGTACTTC	CASSLGLFGKGWRETQYF
13	-	TRBV28	TRBJ2-5	TRBD1	TGTGCCAGCCGAGGGACAGCCCAAGAGGCCCAGTACTTC	CASRGTAQEAQYF
15	few	TRBV5-4	TRBJ2-7	-	TGTGCCAGCAGCCCCCAGGGGTCCAAGTCCTACGAGCAGTACTTC	CASSPQGSKSYEQYF
14	few	TRBV20-1	TRBJ2-5	-	TGCAGTGCTAGTCCCTCGGGGAAAGATAAGACCCAGTACTTC	CSASPSGKDKTQYF
14	many	TRBV2	TRBJ2-7	TRBD1	TGTGCCAGCAGTAGGACAGGGGATCTCTACGAGCAGTACTTC	CASSRTGDLYEQYF
13	many	TRBV11-2	TRBJ2-3	-	TGTGCCAGCAGCTTCTCCCCCCCAGATACGCAGTATTTT	CASSFSPPDTQYF
15	many	TRBV28	TRBJ1-4	TRBD1	TGTGCCAGCAAAGAGACAGGGCTTCACCTGGGAAAACTGTTTTTT	CASKETGLHLGKLFF
12	many	TRBV11-1	TRBJ2-1	TRBD2	TGTGCCAGCAGCTCACTAGCGAATGAGCAGTTCTTC	CASSSLANEQFF
14	-	TRBV11-3	TRBJ2-7	-	TGTGCCAGCAGCTTAGAGGGCGGGCAGAGCGAGCAGTACTTC	CASSLEGGQSEQYF
13	few	TRBV7-2	TRBJ2-5	-	TGTGCCAGCAGCTTAGGATGGTTGGAGACCCAGTACTTC	CASSLGWLETQYF
17	-	TRBV19	TRBJ2-3	TRBD1	TGTGCCAGTAGTTCTAACAGGGGATGGCGCGGCACAGATACGCAGTATTTT	CASSSNRGWRGTDTQYF
13	-	TRBV28	TRBJ2-7	-	TGTGCCAGCAGCCAAGCCCGGGATCTCGAGCAGTACTTC	CASSQARDLEQYF
14	few	TRBV5-1	TRBJ2-5	-	TGCGCCAGCAGCTTGGGTCCCAGGGAAGAGACCCAGTACTTC	CASSLGPREETQYF
13	many	TRBV27	TRBJ2-1	-	TGTGCCAGCAGTCGTCCCTCCTACAATGAGCAGTTCTTC	CASSRPSYNEQFF
14	-	TRBV7-9	TRBJ1-6	-	TGTGCCAGCAGCTTAAGGGACCTCAATTCACCCCTCCACTTT	CASSLRDLNSPLHF
13	many	TRBV28	TRBJ2-5	-	TGTGCCAGCAGGATTGGGGCAGGAGAGACCCAGTACTTC	CASRIGAGETQYF
16	many	TRBV6-2/TRBV6-3	TRBJ2-6	-	TGTGCCAGCAGTTACTCGTCCGGGGCTGGGGCCAACGTCCTGACTTTC	CASSYSSGAGANVLTF
16	many	TRBV19	TRBJ1-1	-	TGTGCCAGTAGTAACCCAGGACGGGCCGGGGGGACTGAAGCTTTCTTT	CASSNPGRAGGTEAFF
13	many	TRBV7-9	TRBJ1-1	-	TGTGCCAGCAGCTTAGTCCCGGGCACTGAAGCTTTCTTT	CASSLVPGTEAFF
16	many	TRBV28	TRBJ1-2	-	TGTGCCAGCGGCCCGTTAGCCAGTCTGCGGAATGAAGGCTACACCTTC	CASGPLASLRNEGYTF
15	many	TRBV6-5	TRBJ2-7	-	TGTGCCAGCAGTTACTTGGGACAAGGAGCCTACGAGCAGTACTTC	CASSYLGQGAYEQYF
15	-	TRBV7-2	TRBJ1-4	TRBD1	TGTGCCAGCAGCCAGGACAGGTGGACTAATGAAAAACTGTTTTTT	CASSQDRWTNEKLFF
20	-	TRBV28	TRBJ1-5	-	TGTGCCAGCAAAAACTCGATCACAGGGAGCCCCAATTATAGCAATCAGCCCCAGCATTTT	CASKNSITGSPNYSNQPQHF
12	few	TRBV30	TRBJ1-1	TRBD1	TGTGCCTGGGCGACAGGGAGGACTGAAGCTTTCTTT	CAWATGRTEAFF
13	few	TRBV20-1	TRBJ1-5	-	TGCAGTGCTATAAGCGGGGGGTATCAGCCCCAGCATTTT	CSAISGGYQPQHF
13	many	TRBV24-1	TRBJ1-5	TRBD1	TGTGCCACCAGTGGACAGGGTAATCAGCCCCAGCATTTT	CATSGQGNQPQHF